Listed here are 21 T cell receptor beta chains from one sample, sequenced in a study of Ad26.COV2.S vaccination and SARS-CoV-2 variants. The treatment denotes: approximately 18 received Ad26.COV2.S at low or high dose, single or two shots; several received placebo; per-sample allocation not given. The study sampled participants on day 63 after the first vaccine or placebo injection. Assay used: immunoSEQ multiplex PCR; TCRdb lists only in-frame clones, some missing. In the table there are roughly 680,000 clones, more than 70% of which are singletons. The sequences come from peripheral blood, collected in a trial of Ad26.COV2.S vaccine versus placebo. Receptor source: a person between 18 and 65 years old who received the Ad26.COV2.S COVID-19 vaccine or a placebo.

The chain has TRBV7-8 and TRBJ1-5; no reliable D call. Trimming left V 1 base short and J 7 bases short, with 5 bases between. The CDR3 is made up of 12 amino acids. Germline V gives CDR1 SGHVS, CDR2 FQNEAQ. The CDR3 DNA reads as TGTGCCAGCAGCTTAGGGGGACAGCCCCAGCATTTT. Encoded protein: CASSLGGQPQHF. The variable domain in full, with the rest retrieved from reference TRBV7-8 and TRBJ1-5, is GAGVSQSPRYKVAKRGQDVALRCDPISGHVSLFWYQQALGQGPEFLTYFQNEAQLDKSGLPSDRFFAERPEGSVSTLKIQRTQQEDSAVYLCASSLGGQPQHFGDGTRLSIL.

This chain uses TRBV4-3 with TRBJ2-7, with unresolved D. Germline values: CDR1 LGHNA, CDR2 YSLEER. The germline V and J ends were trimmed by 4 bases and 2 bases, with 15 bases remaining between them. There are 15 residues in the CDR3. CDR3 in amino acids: CASSPTGLGTYEQYF. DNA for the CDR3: TGCGCCAGCAGCCCCACCGGGTTAGGGACCTACGAGCAGTACTTC.

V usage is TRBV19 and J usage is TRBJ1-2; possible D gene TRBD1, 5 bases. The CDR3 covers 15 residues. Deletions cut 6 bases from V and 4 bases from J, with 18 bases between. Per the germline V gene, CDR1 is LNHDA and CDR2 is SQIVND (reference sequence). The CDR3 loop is CASSEISDRLYGYTF. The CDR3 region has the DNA TGTGCCAGTAGCGAAATTTCTGACAGACTCTATGGCTACACCTTC. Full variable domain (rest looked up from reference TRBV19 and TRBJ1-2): DGGITQSPKYLFRKEGQNVTLSCEQNLNHDAMYWYRQDPGQGLRLIYYSQIVNDFQKGDIAEGYSVSREKKESFPLTVTSAQKNPTAFYLCASSEISDRLYGYTFGSGTRLTVV.

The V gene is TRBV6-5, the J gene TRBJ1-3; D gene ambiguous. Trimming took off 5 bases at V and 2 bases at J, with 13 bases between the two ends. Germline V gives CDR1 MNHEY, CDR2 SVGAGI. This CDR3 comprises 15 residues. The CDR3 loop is CASSPERTTGNTIYF. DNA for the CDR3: TGTGCCAGCAGTCCAGAAAGGACGACTGGAAACACCATATATTTT.

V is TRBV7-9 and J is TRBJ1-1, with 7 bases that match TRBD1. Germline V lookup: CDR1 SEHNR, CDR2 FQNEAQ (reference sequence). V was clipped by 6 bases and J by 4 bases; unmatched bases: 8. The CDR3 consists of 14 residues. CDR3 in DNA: TGTGCCAGCAGAGGGACGACAGGGCCCACTGAAGCTTTCTTT. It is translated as CASRGTTGPTEAFF.

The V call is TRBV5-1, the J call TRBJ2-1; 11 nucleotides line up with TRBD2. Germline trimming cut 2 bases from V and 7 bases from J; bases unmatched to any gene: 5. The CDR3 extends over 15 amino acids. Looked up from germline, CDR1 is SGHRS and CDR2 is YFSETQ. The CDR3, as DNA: TGCGCCAGCAGCTTTAGGACTAGCGGGTGGAATGAGCAGTTCTTC. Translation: CASSFRTSGWNEQFF. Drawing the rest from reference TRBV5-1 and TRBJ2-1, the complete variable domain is KAGVTQTPRYLIKTRGQQVTLSCSPISGHRSVSWYQQTPGQGLQFLFEYFSETQRNKGNFPGRFSGRQFSNSRSEMNVSTLELGDSALYLCASSFRTSGWNEQFFGPGTRLTVL.

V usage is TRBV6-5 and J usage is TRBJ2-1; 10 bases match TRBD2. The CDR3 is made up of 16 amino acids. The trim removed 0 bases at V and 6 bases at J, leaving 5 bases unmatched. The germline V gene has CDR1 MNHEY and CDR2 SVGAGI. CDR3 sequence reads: CASSYSRTSGPNEQFF. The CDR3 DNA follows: TGTGCCAGCAGTTACTCGAGGACTAGCGGCCCCAATGAGCAGTTCTTC.

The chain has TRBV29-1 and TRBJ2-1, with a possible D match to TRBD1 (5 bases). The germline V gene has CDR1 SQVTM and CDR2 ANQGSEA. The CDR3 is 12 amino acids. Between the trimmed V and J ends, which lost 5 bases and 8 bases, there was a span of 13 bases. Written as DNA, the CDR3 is TGCAGCGTTTTAGCCTGGGGCGATGAGCAGTTCTTC. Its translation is CSVLAWGDEQFF.

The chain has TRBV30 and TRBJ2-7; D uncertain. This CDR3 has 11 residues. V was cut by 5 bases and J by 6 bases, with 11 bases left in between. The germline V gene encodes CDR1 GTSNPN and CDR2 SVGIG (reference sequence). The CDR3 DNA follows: TGTGCCTGGGCTGAACTCGGCGAGCAGTACTTC. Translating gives CAWAELGEQYF.

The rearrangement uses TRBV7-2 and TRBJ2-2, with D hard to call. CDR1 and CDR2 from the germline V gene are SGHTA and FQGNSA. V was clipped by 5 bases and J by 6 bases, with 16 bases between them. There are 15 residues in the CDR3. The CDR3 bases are TGTGCCAGCAGCCCCCGTGATAGATCGGCCGGGGAGCTGTTTTTT. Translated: CASSPRDRSAGELFF.

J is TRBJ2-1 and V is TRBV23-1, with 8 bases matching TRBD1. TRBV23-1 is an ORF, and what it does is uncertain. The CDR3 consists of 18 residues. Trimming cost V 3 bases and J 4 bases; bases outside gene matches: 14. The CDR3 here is CASSQTGVTKGAYNEQFF. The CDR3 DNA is TGCGCCAGCAGTCAGACAGGGGTTACCAAGGGGGCTTACAATGAGCAGTTCTTC.

The CDR3 DNA sequence: TGTGCCAGCAGTCCAAGGGGGGAAAAACTGTTTTTT. Its translation is CASSPRGEKLFF. The gene calls are TRBV6-5 and TRBJ1-4, with D tentatively TRBD1 (6 bases). There are 12 residues in the CDR3. V gave up 5 bases and J gave up 8 bases, with 9 bases separating them. CDR1 is MNHEY and CDR2 is SVGAGI in the germline V gene.

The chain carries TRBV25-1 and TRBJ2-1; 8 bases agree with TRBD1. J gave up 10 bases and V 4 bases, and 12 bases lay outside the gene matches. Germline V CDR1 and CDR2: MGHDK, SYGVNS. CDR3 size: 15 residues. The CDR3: CASSVSGTGSVEQFF. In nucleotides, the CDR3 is TGTGCCAGCAGTGTCTCCGGGACAGGAAGCGTCGAGCAGTTCTTC.

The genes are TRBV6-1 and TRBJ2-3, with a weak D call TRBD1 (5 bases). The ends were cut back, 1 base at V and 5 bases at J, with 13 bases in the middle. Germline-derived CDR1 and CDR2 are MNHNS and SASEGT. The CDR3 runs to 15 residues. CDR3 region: CASSEGSGYKDTQYF. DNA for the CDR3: TGTGCCAGCAGTGAAGGCTCAGGGTATAAAGATACGCAGTATTTT.

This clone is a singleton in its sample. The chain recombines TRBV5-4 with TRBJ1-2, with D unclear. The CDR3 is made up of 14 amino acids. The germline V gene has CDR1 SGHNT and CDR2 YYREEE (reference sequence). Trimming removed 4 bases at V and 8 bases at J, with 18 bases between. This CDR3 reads CASSHVAADGGYTF. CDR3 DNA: TGTGCCAGCAGCCACGTGGCGGCAGATGGGGGCTACACCTTC.

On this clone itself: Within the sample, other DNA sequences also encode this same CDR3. The CDR3 reads CASSVDPEGYGYTF. The CDR3 DNA follows: TGTGCCAGCAGCGTAGACCCGGAGGGTTATGGCTACACCTTC. The chain carries TRBV9 and TRBJ1-2; no firm D call. Germline V lookup: CDR1 SGDLS, CDR2 YYNGEE. The V gene lost 0 bases and the J gene lost 5 bases, with 11 bases spanning the gap. This CDR3 has 14 amino acids.

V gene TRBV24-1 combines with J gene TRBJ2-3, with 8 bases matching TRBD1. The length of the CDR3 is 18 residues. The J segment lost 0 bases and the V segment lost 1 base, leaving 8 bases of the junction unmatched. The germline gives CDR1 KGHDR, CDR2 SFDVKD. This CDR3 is CATSDFRGQDSSTDTQYF. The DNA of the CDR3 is TGTGCCACCAGTGATTTTAGGGGACAGGATTCTAGCACAGATACGCAGTATTTT.

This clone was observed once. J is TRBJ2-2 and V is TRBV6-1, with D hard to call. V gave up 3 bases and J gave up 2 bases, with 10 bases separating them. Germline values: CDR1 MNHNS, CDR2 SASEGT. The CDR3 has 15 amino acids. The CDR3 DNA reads TGTGCCAGCAGTGACCCCAGGATCAACACCGGGGAGCTGTTTTTT. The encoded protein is CASSDPRINTGELFF.

The CDR3 region has the DNA TGTGCCTGGGATACTAGCGGGAGAGGAAACATTCAGTACTTC. It specifies CAWDTSGRGNIQYF. This rearrangement joins TRBV30 to TRBJ2-4, with TRBD2 matching over 11 bases. The CDR3 loop spans 14 amino acids. In germline, CDR1 is GTSNPN, CDR2 SVGIG (reference sequence). J was trimmed by 6 bases and V by 5 bases; bases with no gene match: 6.

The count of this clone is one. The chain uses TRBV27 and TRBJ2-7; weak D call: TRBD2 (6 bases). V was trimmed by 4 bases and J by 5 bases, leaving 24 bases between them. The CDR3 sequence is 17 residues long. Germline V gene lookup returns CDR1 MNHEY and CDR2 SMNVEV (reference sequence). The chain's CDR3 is CASSSWGDSEGRNEQYF. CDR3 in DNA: TGTGCCAGCAGTTCATGGGGGGACTCCGAGGGTCGGAACGAGCAGTACTTC.

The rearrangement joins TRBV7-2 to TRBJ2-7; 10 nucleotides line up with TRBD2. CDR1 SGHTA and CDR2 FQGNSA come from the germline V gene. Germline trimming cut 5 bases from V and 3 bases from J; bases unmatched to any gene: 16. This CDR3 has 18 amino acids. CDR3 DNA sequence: TGTGCCAGCAGCCCTAGAGAACCTCGGGCTAGCGGGGGCTACGAGCAGTACTTC. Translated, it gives CASSPREPRASGGYEQYF.